Following are 18 T cell receptor beta chains from one sample sequenced in a study of memory CD4+ T cells and cytomegalovirus serostatus. Method: immunoSEQ multiplex PCR; TCRdb's copy keeps in-frame clones and lacks some. This table holds around 57,000 clones, 80% found once. Single viable CD3+CD4+CD8-CD45RO+ cells were sorted as the memory CD4+ T cells. What was sequenced was memory CD4+ T cells from blood. These receptors came from an adult in good health and CMV-seronegative. Some clones in this sample may be carry-over from other donors' samples.

The CDR3 sequence is CASSQDHLRVRNEKLFF. As DNA, the CDR3 is TGCGCCAGCAGCCAAGATCACCTGAGGGTACGAAATGAAAAACTGTTTTTT. The chain uses TRBV4-1 and TRBJ1-4; D call uncertain. V lost 0 bases to trimming and J lost 5 bases, with 16 bases between them. The CDR3 covers 17 residues. Germline V gives CDR1 MGHRA, CDR2 YSYEKL.

The genes are TRBV2 and TRBJ1-4; TRBD1 matches at 7 bases. V shed 7 bases and J 4 bases; nucleotides not matched to a gene: 3. The CDR3 contains 13 residues. The V gene's germline CDR1 is SNHLY and CDR2 FYNNEI. The CDR3 reads CASNRDSNEKLFF. The CDR3 DNA sequence: TGTGCCAGCAACCGGGACAGTAATGAAAAACTGTTTTTT.

The chain combines TRBV20-1 with TRBJ2-7; D remains unclear. Trimming shortened V by 6 bases and J by 6 bases, and 12 bases separated the two germline ends. This CDR3 is built from 11 residues. Germline CDR1 is DFQATT and CDR2 is SNEGSKA (reference sequence). The CDR3 loop reads CSAVRAGEQYF. CDR3 sequence (DNA): TGCAGTGCGGTCCGCGCTGGCGAGCAGTACTTC.

The V and J genes are TRBV6-1 and TRBJ2-3; a weak D match, TRBD2 (5 bases). Germline loops: CDR1 MNHNS, CDR2 SASEGT. This CDR3 comprises 12 residues. V gave up 6 bases and J gave up 11 bases, with 15 bases separating them. CDR3 in amino acids: CASSPQTKVQYF. Written as DNA, the CDR3 is TGTGCCAGCAGCCCACAGACTAAGGTGCAGTATTTT.

This rearrangement joins TRBV11-2 to TRBJ2-7; 7 nucleotides agree with TRBD1. CDR3 length: 14 residues. The V gene end was trimmed by 2 bases and the J gene end by 5 bases; junction bases not matched to a gene: 6. In germline, CDR1 is SGHAT, CDR2 FQNNGV. CDR3 residues: CASSLRLQGNEQYF. The CDR3, as DNA: TGTGCCAGCAGCTTAAGGCTACAGGGGAACGAGCAGTACTTC. The entire variable domain, with the rest obtained from reference TRBV11-2 and TRBJ2-7, is as follows: EAGVAQSPRYKIIEKRQSVAFWCNPISGHATLYWYQQILGQGPKLLIQFQNNGVVDDSQLPKDRFSAERLKGVDSTLKIQPAKLEDSAVYLCASSLRLQGNEQYFGPGTRLTVT.

The chain carries TRBV29-1 and TRBJ1-1; the D is unclear. V gave up 7 bases and J gave up 0 bases, with 18 bases separating them. This CDR3 contains 15 residues. Germline lookup yields CDR1 SQVTM and CDR2 ANQGSEA. CDR3 in DNA: TGCAGCGCTGCCGCGGGGTGGGGAATGAACACTGAAGCTTTCTTT. Protein: CSAAAGWGMNTEAFF.

V is TRBV6-5 and J is TRBJ2-5; 8 nucleotides align to TRBD2. The CDR3 runs 14 residues. V lost 6 bases and J lost 5; bases outside the gene matches: 8. The germline V gene has CDR1 MNHEY and CDR2 SVGAGI. This CDR3 reads CASRTSGGWETQYF. The CDR3 bases are TGTGCCAGCAGAACTAGCGGAGGTTGGGAGACCCAGTACTTC.

As concerns this clone: This sample also contains other DNA sequences that code for the same CDR3. The V and J genes are TRBV2 and TRBJ1-1; possible D gene TRBD1, 5 bases. This CDR3 is built from 13 residues. From germline, CDR1 is SNHLY and CDR2 FYNNEI. V was pared by 5 bases and J by 1 base, with 8 bases between. This chain's CDR3 is CASSPQGNTEAFF. In DNA form, the CDR3 reads TGTGCCAGCAGTCCCCAGGGGAACACTGAAGCTTTCTTT.

J is TRBJ2-7 and V is TRBV7-2; D remains ambiguous. The CDR3 length is 15 residues. Per germline, CDR1 SGHTA and CDR2 FQGNSA. V was cut by 2 bases and J by 0 bases, with 11 bases left in between. The CDR3 bases are TGTGCCAGCAGCTTACGTAGACACCACTCCTACGAGCAGTACTTC. Residues: CASSLRRHHSYEQYF.

A note on this clone: Other nucleotide sequences from this sample produce the same CDR3. The rearrangement joins TRBV6-1 to TRBJ1-6; a weak D match, TRBD1 (6 bases). The CDR3 covers 15 residues. Germline CDR1 MNHNS, CDR2 SASEGT. The V end lost 1 base, the J end lost 5 bases, and 9 bases lay between the germline ends. CDR3: CASSEVGADNSPLHF. CDR3 nucleotide sequence: TGTGCCAGCAGTGAAGTGGGGGCGGATAATTCACCCCTCCACTTT.

Only a few counts were recorded for this clone. This rearrangement joins TRBV11-1 to TRBJ1-1; D remains unclear. Germline values: CDR1 SGHAT, CDR2 FQDESV (reference sequence). The V end lost 3 bases, the J end lost 8 bases, and 13 bases lay between the germline ends. This CDR3 has 13 amino acids. The CDR3 region is CASSFRLEDEAFF. In DNA form, the CDR3 reads TGTGCCAGCAGCTTTAGGTTGGAGGACGAAGCTTTCTTT.

The V gene is TRBV2, the J gene TRBJ1-2, with TRBD1 identical over 9 bases. Germline CDR1 is SNHLY and CDR2 is FYNNEI. The CDR3 loop spans 16 amino acids. Trimming removed 6 bases from V and 4 bases from J; junction bases left unmatched: 12. In DNA form, the CDR3 reads TGTGCCAGCAGCTTCCGCGGGACAGGGAGTCCCTATGGCTACACCTTC. It yields the protein CASSFRGTGSPYGYTF. Looking up the rest from reference TRBV2 and TRBJ1-2 gives the full variable domain: EPEVTQTPSHQVTQMGQEVILRCVPISNHLYFYWYRQILGQKVEFLVSFYNNEISEKSEIFDDQFSVERPDGSNFTLKIRSTKLEDSAMYFCASSFRGTGSPYGYTFGSGTRLTVV.

The chain carries TRBV18 and TRBJ2-5; D possibly corresponds to TRBD1 (6 bases). CDR1 and CDR2 from the germline V gene are KGHSH and LQKENI. The CDR3 runs 13 residues. Trimming cost V 6 bases and J 2 bases, with 10 bases left between them. The CDR3 here is CASSLGQQETQYF. The CDR3 bases are TGTGCCAGCTCCTTGGGACAACAAGAGACCCAGTACTTC.

Note on this clone: Other nucleotide sequences from this sample produce the same CDR3. The chain is built from TRBV5-1 and TRBJ2-3; 15 bases align to TRBD2. V trimming: 0 bases; J trimming: 3 bases; junction bases outside the gene matches: 5. The CDR3 spans 18 residues. From germline, CDR1 is SGHRS and CDR2 YFSETQ. The CDR3 region is CASSLGRTSGGATDTQYF. In DNA form, the CDR3 reads TGCGCCAGCAGCTTGGGTAGGACTAGCGGGGGGGCAACAGATACGCAGTATTTT.

The J gene is TRBJ2-1, the V gene TRBV5-4; tentatively, D is TRBD2 (6 bases). Germline CDR1 and CDR2: SGHNT and YYREEE (reference sequence). The V gene lost 3 bases and the J gene lost 3 bases, with 13 bases spanning the gap. CDR3 length: 15 amino acids. The CDR3 DNA follows: TGTGCCAGCAGCTGGGGCGGGACCGGCTACAATGAGCAGTTCTTC. Translating gives CASSWGGTGYNEQFF.

This sequence joins TRBV5-1 and TRBJ2-7; 12 bases are shared with TRBD2. CDR1 and CDR2 from the germline V gene are SGHRS and YFSETQ. Unmatched junction bases numbered 12, after V lost 5 bases and J lost 6 bases. The length of the CDR3 is 16 residues. CDR3 in amino acids: CASSPQSTSGSSEQYF. The CDR3, as DNA: TGCGCCAGCAGTCCCCAATCGACTAGCGGGAGTTCCGAGCAGTACTTC.

This clone appeared a single time. The J gene is TRBJ2-1, the V gene TRBV4-1; D may be TRBD1 (6 bases). Trimming shortened V by 2 bases and J by 8 bases, and 19 bases separated the two germline ends. There are 16 residues in the CDR3. In germline, CDR1 is MGHRA, CDR2 YSYEKL. The CDR3 protein is CASSQRPGQGTDEQFF. The CDR3 DNA reads as TGCGCCAGCAGCCAAAGGCCGGGTCAGGGGACCGATGAGCAGTTCTTC.

The chain joins TRBV2 to TRBJ2-5; weak D call: TRBD2 (5 bases). The CDR3 contains 14 residues. The V gene lost 6 bases and the J gene lost 10 bases, with 21 bases spanning the gap. Looked up from germline, CDR1 is SNHLY and CDR2 is FYNNEI. The CDR3 DNA is TGTGCCAGCAGGGCCTTCGGATCGGACGGGGACCAGTACTTC. Amino acids: CASRAFGSDGDQYF. Full variable domain (rest looked up from reference TRBV2 and TRBJ2-5): EPEVTQTPSHQVTQMGQEVILRCVPISNHLYFYWYRQILGQKVEFLVSFYNNEISEKSEIFDDQFSVERPDGSNFTLKIRSTKLEDSAMYFCASRAFGSDGDQYFGPGTRLLVL.